This T cell receptor beta chain emerged from a study of blood T cell repertoires in COVID-19. Original processing methods: Nucleated cell number was recorded as an estimate derived from reference gene primer amplification. Sequencing was performed with immunoSEQ multiplex PCR; in TCRdb, only in-frame clones are kept and a portion is missing. That table supplies the V and J calls and clone size; D and trimming were determined from the DNA. The table shows about 160,000 clones, with about 74% occurring only once. This CDR3 comprises 16 residues. The germline V gene encodes CDR1 SGHNT and CDR2 YYREEE (reference sequence). V was clipped by 4 bases and J by 1 base; unmatched bases: 5.

The specimen sequenced was peripheral blood. V usage is TRBV5-4 and J usage is TRBJ1-4; 9 bases are shared with TRBD1. The receptor's source is a man between 60 and 70 years old with acute or convalescent COVID-19. CDR3 in amino acids: CASSDNRGLTNEKLFF. The CDR3 DNA reads as TGTGCCAGCAGCGACAACAGGGGGCTAACTAATGAAAAACTGTTTTTT.